This TCR beta chain was captured in a study of T cell repertoires in cytomegalovirus infection. General study findings and limits: Clonotype analysis showed dominance of the ex vivo response by HLA-C-restricted CMV-specific TCR beta clonotypes.

TCRdb redid the calling of the reads with MiXCR, one entry per CDR3 protein. The table records 250,000 to 400,000 distinct CDR3 sequences, approximately 25% of them present only once. Comments on this clonotype: Antigen: not known.

The sample here was cultured PBMCs, taken from culture after CMV antigen stimulation. The sequence derives from a human donor in good health (CMV status not recorded). Some clones in this sample may be carry-over from other donors' samples.

The CDR3 loop is CASNPSGSGYYNEQFF. For the CDR3, the DNA is TGTGCCAGTAATCCTAGCGGGAGTGGTTACTACAATGAGCAGTTCTTC. This chain joins TRBV19 and TRBJ2-1, with TRBD2 matching over 10 bases. There are 16 residues in the CDR3. Germline CDR1 is LNHDA and CDR2 is SQIVND (reference sequence). V shed 7 bases and J 3 bases; nucleotides not matched to a gene: 9.